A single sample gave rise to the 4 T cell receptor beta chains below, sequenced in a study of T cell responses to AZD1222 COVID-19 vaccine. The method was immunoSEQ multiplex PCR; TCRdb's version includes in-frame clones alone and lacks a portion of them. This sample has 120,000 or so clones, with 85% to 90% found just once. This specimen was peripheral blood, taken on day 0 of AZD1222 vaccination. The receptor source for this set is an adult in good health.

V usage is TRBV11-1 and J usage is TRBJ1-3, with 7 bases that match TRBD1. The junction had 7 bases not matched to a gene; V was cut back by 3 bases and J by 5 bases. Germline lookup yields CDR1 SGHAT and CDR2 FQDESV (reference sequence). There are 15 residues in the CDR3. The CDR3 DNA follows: TGTGCCAGCAGCTTCGGGACAGCGCGGAGAAACACCATATATTTT. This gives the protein CASSFGTARRNTIYF.

CDR3 nucleotide sequence: TGTGCCAGCAGTTCTCCCAGCCAGGGTGCCGGCTACACCTTC. Its protein product is CASSSPSQGAGYTF. The chain joins TRBV28 to TRBJ1-2; possibly TRBD1 for D (5 bases). With 4 bases removed from V and 8 bases from J, the gap between germline ends came to 17 bases. CDR3 size: 14 residues. Germline V gene lookup returns CDR1 MDHEN and CDR2 SYDVKM.

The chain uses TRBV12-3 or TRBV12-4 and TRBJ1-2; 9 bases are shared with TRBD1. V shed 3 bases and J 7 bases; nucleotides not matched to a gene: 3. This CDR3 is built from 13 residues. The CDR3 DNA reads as TGTGCCAGCAGTTTCCGGGACAGGGCTGGCTACACCTTC. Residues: CASSFRDRAGYTF.

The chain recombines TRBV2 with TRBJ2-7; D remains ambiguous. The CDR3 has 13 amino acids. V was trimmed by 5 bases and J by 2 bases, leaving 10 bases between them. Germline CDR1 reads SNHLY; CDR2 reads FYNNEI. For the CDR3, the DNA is TGTGCCAGCAGTACGGACGGAACCTACGAGCAGTACTTC. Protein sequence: CASSTDGTYEQYF.